Below are 12 T cell receptor beta chains sequenced from a single sample in a study of naive and memory T cell subsets. An equimolar mix of two oligonucleotides served as the beta constant-region primer for TRBC1 and TRBC2. Nested alpha and beta constant-region primers with the SP2 primer drove four PCR rounds on ligated cDNA. A single record per CDR3 protein comes from TCRdb applying MiXCR to the UMI-ligation and nested PCR reads. The sample lists under 150,000 distinct CDR3 sequences, 15% to 25% occurring once. These receptors' targets are unknown. Study-wide results and caveats: A few larger clonotypes appeared in naive repertoires, especially CD8, possibly memory cells re-expressing CD45RA.

The sequencing sample was made of naive CD8+ T cells from blood. These receptors were obtained from a human donor in good health.

This clonotype was seen more than once but under ten times. CDR3 amino acids: CASSEPNRASEQFF. The CDR3 bases are TGTGCCAGCAGTGAGCCTAACAGGGCCAGTGAGCAGTTCTTC. V gene TRBV28 combines with J gene TRBJ2-1, with TRBD1 as a possible D gene (6 bases). Germline lookup yields CDR1 MDHEN and CDR2 SYDVKM. The CDR3 extends over 14 amino acids. With 5 bases removed from V and 9 bases from J, the gap between germline ends came to 17 bases. The full variable domain, with the rest looked up from reference TRBV28 and TRBJ2-1, is DVKVTQSSRYLVKRTGEKVFLECVQDMDHENMFWYRQDPGLGLRLIYFSYDVKMKEKGDIPEGYSVSREKKERFSLILESASTNQTSMYLCASSEPNRASEQFFGPGTRLTVL.

The chain uses TRBV28 and TRBJ2-2; possible D gene TRBD1, 5 bases. Germline CDR1 reads MDHEN; CDR2 reads SYDVKM. The CDR3 is 13 residues long. V lost 2 bases to trimming and J lost 7 bases, with 8 bases between them. The CDR3 protein is CASSLRGNGELFF. Written as DNA, the CDR3 is TGTGCCAGCAGTTTAAGGGGAAACGGGGAGCTGTTTTTT.

J is TRBJ2-3 and V is TRBV27; TRBD2 matches 10 bases. The ends lost 2 bases at V and 6 bases at J; junction bases unmatched: 5. The CDR3 totals 15 residues. Germline lookup yields CDR1 MNHEY and CDR2 SMNVEV (reference sequence). The chain's CDR3 is CASSLEAGGPDTQYF. Here the CDR3 DNA reads TGTGCCAGCAGTTTAGAAGCGGGAGGGCCTGATACGCAGTATTTT.

This clonotype occurred a few times. The rearrangement joins TRBV7-9 to TRBJ2-5; the D call may be TRBD1 or TRBD2 (6 bases each). Germline lookup yields CDR1 SEHNR and CDR2 FQNEAQ (reference sequence). The V end lost 3 bases, the J end lost 4 bases, and 9 bases lay between the germline ends. CDR3 size: 13 residues. DNA of the CDR3: TGTGCCAGCAGCTTTGGGGGGCGAGAGACCCAGTACTTC. As protein: CASSFGGRETQYF.

This chain joins TRBV28 and TRBJ2-5; D is perhaps TRBD1 (5 bases). The CDR3 runs 15 residues. Germline V CDR1 and CDR2: MDHEN, SYDVKM. V was shortened by 5 bases and J by 3 bases, with 16 bases between the two germline ends. This chain's CDR3 is CASSPLRQSKETQYF. CDR3 coding DNA: TGTGCCAGCAGTCCACTAAGACAGAGTAAAGAGACCCAGTACTTC.

The V and J genes are TRBV2 and TRBJ2-7; D is undetermined. CDR3 length equals 13 residues. Trimming removed 1 base from V and 3 bases from J, with 7 bases in between. Germline lookup yields CDR1 SNHLY and CDR2 FYNNEI. The CDR3 reads CASSEDRYYEQYF. The CDR3, as DNA: TGTGCCAGCAGTGAAGACAGATACTACGAGCAGTACTTC.

This clonotype was detected ten times or more. V and J are TRBV29-1 and TRBJ2-3, with D hard to call. This CDR3 comprises 13 residues. Trimming left V 2 bases short and J 0 bases short, with 6 bases between. The germline CDR1 and CDR2 sequences are SQVTM and ANQGSEA. This chain's CDR3 is CSVETQSTDTQYF. CDR3 sequence (DNA): TGCAGCGTTGAAACCCAGAGCACAGATACGCAGTATTTT.

In DNA form, the CDR3 reads TGCTCCGGGACACATGCGGGCTACACCTTC. Translated: CSGTHAGYTF. The chain employs TRBV20-1 and TRBJ1-2; a weak D match, TRBD1 (6 bases). Germline V lookup: CDR1 DFQATT, CDR2 SNEGSKA (reference sequence). CDR3 length equals 10 residues.

This clonotype has more than one count but fewer than ten. V gene TRBV11-3 combines with J gene TRBJ2-1; 9 bases fit TRBD1. Germline CDR1 SGHNT, CDR2 YENEEA. The CDR3 totals 16 residues. The V gene end was trimmed by 4 bases and the J gene end by 8 bases; junction bases not matched to a gene: 12. CDR3 amino acids: CASSSRDRADLDEQFF. DNA of the CDR3: TGTGCCAGCAGCTCCCGGGACAGGGCCGACTTGGATGAGCAGTTCTTC.

In regard to this clonotype: A read error may account for a junction end that differs from germline. The V gene is TRBV3-1, the J gene TRBJ2-3; D gene ambiguous. The V gene's germline CDR1 is LGHDT and CDR2 YNNKEL (reference sequence). This CDR3 region has 15 residues. CDR3 loop: CASSQVLAGTDRQYF. The CDR3 bases are TGTGCCAGCAGCCAAGTTTTAGCCGGCACAGATAGGCAGTATTTT.

This clonotype turned up a few times. At one end, the junction sequence differs from germline, possibly due to a read error. This chain links TRBV27 with TRBJ2-7; 8 positions match TRBD1. Per germline, CDR1 MNHEY and CDR2 SMNVEV (reference sequence). The CDR3 runs to 12 residues. The CDR3 sequence: CASRAVDRVRGF. The CDR3 coding sequence is TGTGCCAGCAGGGCTGTGGACAGGGTCAGGGGCTTC.

The chain carries TRBV28 and TRBJ2-1; D gene unclear. CDR1 and CDR2 from the germline V gene are MDHEN and SYDVKM. The length of the CDR3 is 12 residues. Trimming stripped 3 bases from V and 5 bases from J, with 5 bases between. The CDR3 is CASSFPNNEQFF. In DNA, the CDR3 is TGTGCCAGCAGTTTCCCGAACAATGAGCAGTTCTTC.